These T cell receptor beta chains were read from a single sample in a study of T cell responses to AZD1222 COVID-19 vaccine. Here immunoSEQ multiplex PCR was the method, and the copy in TCRdb shows in-frame clones only, minus some. This sample has about 89,000 clones, with around 84% found just once. The input for sequencing was peripheral blood, taken 28 days after the second AZD1222 dose. The receptors were gathered from an adult who received the AZD1222 COVID-19 vaccine. Each CDR3 is given with its conserved first and last residue. D genes are given only for firm matches. Only some rows state a clone size, as once, few, many or a class for expanded clones.

v_call	j_call	clone_size	d_call	cdr3_nt	cdr3_aa
TRBV28	TRBJ1-3	few	-	TGTGCCTGCAACCAGGGAAGGGCTCGAAACACCATATATTTT	CACNQGRARNTIYF
TRBV7-9	TRBJ2-2	-	-	TGTGCCAGCAGCTTACACGGGGCGGGGGAGCTGTTTTTT	CASSLHGAGELFF
TRBV2	TRBJ1-6	-	TRBD1	TGTGCCAGCAGACGACAGGGGGCGAATTCACCCCTCCACTTT	CASRRQGANSPLHF
TRBV28	TRBJ2-7	-	-	TGTGCCAGCAGTCAGACTAGCTACGAGCAGTACTTC	CASSQTSYEQYF
TRBV7-9	TRBJ1-1	once	TRBD1	TGTGCCAGCAGCTTAGAGTCCGGGGACAGGGTGCCGCGGGCTTTCTTT	CASSLESGDRVPRAFF
TRBV5-5	TRBJ1-4	-	TRBD1	TGTGCCAGCAGCCTTAACAGGGGGCCGGGGGAAAAACTGTTTTTT	CASSLNRGPGEKLFF
TRBV28	TRBJ1-3	-	-	TGTGCCAGCAGTTTCGCCGCCTCTGGAAACACCATATATTTT	CASSFAASGNTIYF
TRBV7-2	TRBJ1-2	-	-	TGTGCCAGCAGCCCCGACAGCTATGGCTACACCTTC	CASSPDSYGYTF
TRBV28	TRBJ2-3	-	TRBD2	TGTGCCAGCAGTTCCTACGGGGGACTAGCCACAGATACGCAGTATTTT	CASSSYGGLATDTQYF
TRBV27	TRBJ2-5	-	-	TGTGCCAGCAGTTTAGGGGGAGCCCAAGAGACCCAGTACTTC	CASSLGGAQETQYF
TRBV30	TRBJ1-5	few	-	TGTGCCTGGAGCGAAGGTCGGGGAAACCTTAGCAATCAGCCCCAGCATTTT	CAWSEGRGNLSNQPQHF
TRBV5-1	TRBJ1-2	-	-	TGCGCCAGCAGCTCCTCTGTGGGGGGCTATGGCTACACCTTC	CASSSSVGGYGYTF
TRBV3-1/TRBV3-2	TRBJ2-2	few	-	TGTGCCAGCAGCCAACAGACCGGGGAGCTGTTTTTT	CASSQQTGELFF
TRBV7-2	TRBJ2-7	-	TRBD1	TGTGCCAGCAGAACCTATTCGGGACAGGGACTCTACGAGCAGTACTTC	CASRTYSGQGLYEQYF
TRBV5-8	TRBJ2-1	-	TRBD1	TGTGCCAGCAGCCACGACAGGGGGGTTGTAAATGAGCAGTTCTTC	CASSHDRGVVNEQFF
TRBV6-2/TRBV6-3	TRBJ2-7	-	TRBD1	TGTGCCAGCAGTTGGATGGACAGGGGGCAACGGGAGCAGTACTTC	CASSWMDRGQREQYF
TRBV2	TRBJ1-1	-	-	TGTGCCAGCATAGGTGGTTTGGGCACTGAAGCTTTCTTT	CASIGGLGTEAFF
TRBV30	TRBJ1-2	-	-	TGTGCCTGGAGCGGAGGGACCGAGGACTATGGCTACACCTTC	CAWSGGTEDYGYTF
TRBV6-1	TRBJ1-2	-	-	TGTGCCAGCAGTGAAGGACTCGATGATAGCTATGGCTACACCTTC	CASSEGLDDSYGYTF
TRBV6-2/TRBV6-3	TRBJ1-5	-	-	TGTGCCAGCAGCCAGAGGGTTACATGGGGGCCCCAGCATTTT	CASSQRVTWGPQHF
TRBV19	TRBJ2-7	-	-	TGTGCCAGTAGTAAAGACATTCTTAGCTCCTACGAGCAGTACTTC	CASSKDILSSYEQYF
TRBV18	TRBJ2-1	-	TRBD2	TGTGCCAGCTCACCCCCGGCCGGGGGGGGGCATTTTGAGCAGTTCTTC	CASSPPAGGGHFEQFF